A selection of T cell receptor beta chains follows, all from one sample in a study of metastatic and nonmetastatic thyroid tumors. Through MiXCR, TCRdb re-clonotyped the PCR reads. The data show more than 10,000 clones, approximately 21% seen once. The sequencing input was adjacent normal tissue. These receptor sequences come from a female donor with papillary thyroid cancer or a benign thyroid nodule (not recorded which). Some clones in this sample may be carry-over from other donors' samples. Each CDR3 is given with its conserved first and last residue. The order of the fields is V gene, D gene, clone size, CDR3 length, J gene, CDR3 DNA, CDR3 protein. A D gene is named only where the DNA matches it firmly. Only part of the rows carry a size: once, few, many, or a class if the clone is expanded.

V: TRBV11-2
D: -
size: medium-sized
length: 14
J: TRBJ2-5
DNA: TGTGCCAGCAGCCTTACACGGATCCAAGAGACCCAGTACTTC
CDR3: CASSLTRIQETQYF

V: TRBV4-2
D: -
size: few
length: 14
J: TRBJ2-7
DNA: TGTGCCAGCAGCCCTGGGGGCTTTGGGGCGGAGCAGTACTTC
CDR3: CASSPGGFGAEQYF

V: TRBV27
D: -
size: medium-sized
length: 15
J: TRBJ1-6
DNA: TGTGCCAGCAGTTTATTGAGGCAGAGAGGTTCACCCCTCCACTTT
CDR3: CASSLLRQRGSPLHF

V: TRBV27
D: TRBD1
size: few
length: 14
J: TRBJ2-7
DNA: TGTGCCAGCAGTCTATGGACAGGGGACCACGAGCAGTACTTC
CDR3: CASSLWTGDHEQYF

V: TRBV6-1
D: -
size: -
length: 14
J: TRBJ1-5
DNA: TGTGCCAGACGACGGCCGTATAGCAATCAGCCCCAGCATTTT
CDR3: CARRRPYSNQPQHF

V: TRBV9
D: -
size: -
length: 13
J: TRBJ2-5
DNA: TGTGCCAGCAGCTCCCCTGTCGGCGAGACCCAGTACTTC
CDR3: CASSSPVGETQYF

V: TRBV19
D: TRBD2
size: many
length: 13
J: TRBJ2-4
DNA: TGTGCCAGTCGTGGGAGGGGCAAAAACATTCAGTACTTC
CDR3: CASRGRGKNIQYF

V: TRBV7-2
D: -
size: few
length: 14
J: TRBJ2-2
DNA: TGTGCCAGCAGCTCAAAACTTGGTGGGGGGGAGCTGTTTTTT
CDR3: CASSSKLGGGELFF

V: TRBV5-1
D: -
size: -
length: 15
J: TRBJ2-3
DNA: TGCGCCAGCAGGCGGGTACAGCCCGACGCAGATACGCAGTATTTT
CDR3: CASRRVQPDADTQYF

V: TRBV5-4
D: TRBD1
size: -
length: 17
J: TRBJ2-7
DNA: TGTGCCAGCAGCTTGTCTCTCAGCCTGGGACAGGGCGGAGAGCAGTACTTC
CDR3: CASSLSLSLGQGGEQYF

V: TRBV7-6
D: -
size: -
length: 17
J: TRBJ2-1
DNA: TGTGCCAGCAGCCATGAAGTGGCCCTCTTCTCCTACAATGAGCAGTTCTTC
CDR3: CASSHEVALFSYNEQFF

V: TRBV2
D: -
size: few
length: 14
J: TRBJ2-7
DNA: TGTGCCAGCAGCTCCGTGACGGGGATCTACGAGCAGTACTTC
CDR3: CASSSVTGIYEQYF

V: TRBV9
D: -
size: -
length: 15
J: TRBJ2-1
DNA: TGTGCCAGCAGCGTAGCAGGGGCTGGGGGCAATGAGCAGTTCTTC
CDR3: CASSVAGAGGNEQFF

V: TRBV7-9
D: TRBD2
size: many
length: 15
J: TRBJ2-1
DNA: TGTGCCAGCAGCCGTCCCGGGACTAGAAACAATGAGCAGTTCTTC
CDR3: CASSRPGTRNNEQFF

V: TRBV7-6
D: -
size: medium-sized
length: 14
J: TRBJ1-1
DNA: TGTGCCAGCAGCCAAGAAACGGGGAACACTGAAGCTTTCTTT
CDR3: CASSQETGNTEAFF

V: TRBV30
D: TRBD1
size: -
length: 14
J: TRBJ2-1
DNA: TGTGCCTGGACCGGGACAGGGTACTACAATGAGCAGTTCTTC
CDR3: CAWTGTGYYNEQFF

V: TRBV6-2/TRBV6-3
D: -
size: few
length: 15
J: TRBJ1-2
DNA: TGTGCCAGCAGTTACGCACGGACACCGAACTATGGCTACACCTTC
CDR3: CASSYARTPNYGYTF

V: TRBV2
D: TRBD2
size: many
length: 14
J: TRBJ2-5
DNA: TGTGCCAGCACCCTGACTAGCGGTCAAGAGACCCAGTACTTC
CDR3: CASTLTSGQETQYF

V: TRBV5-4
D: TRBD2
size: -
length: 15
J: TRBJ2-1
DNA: TGTGCCAGCAGTCCACTAGCGGGAGGCTTCAGAGAGCAGTTCTTC
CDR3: CASSPLAGGFREQFF

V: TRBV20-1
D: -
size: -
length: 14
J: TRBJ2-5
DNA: TGCAGTGCCGATACCTGGACACGTGAAGAGACCCAGTACTTC
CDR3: CSADTWTREETQYF

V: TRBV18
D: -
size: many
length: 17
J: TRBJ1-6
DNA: TGTGCCAGCTCACACCAGGGGTGGGTCTCCTATAATTCACCCCTCCACTTT
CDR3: CASSHQGWVSYNSPLHF

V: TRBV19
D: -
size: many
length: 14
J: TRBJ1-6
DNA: TGTGCCAGTAGTATAGACCAAGGTCGGGCACCCCTCCACTTT
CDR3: CASSIDQGRAPLHF

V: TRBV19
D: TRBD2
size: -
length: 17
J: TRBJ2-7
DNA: TGTGCCAGTAGTCATCTAACCCGCGGGAGAGGTTACTACGAGCAGTACTTC
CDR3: CASSHLTRGRGYYEQYF

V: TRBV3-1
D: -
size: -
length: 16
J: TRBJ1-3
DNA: TGTGCCAGCAGCCAAAGACAGGTGGCGGCTGGAAGCACCATATATTTT
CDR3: CASSQRQVAAGSTIYF

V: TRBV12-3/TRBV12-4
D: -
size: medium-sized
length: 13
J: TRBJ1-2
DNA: TGTGCCAGCAGTTTAGACGGAAACTATGGCTACACCTTC
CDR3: CASSLDGNYGYTF

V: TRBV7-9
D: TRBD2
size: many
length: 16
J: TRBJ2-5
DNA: TGTGCCAGCAGCTTTGCCGGGACTAGCGTAAAAGAGACCCAGTACTTC
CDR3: CASSFAGTSVKETQYF

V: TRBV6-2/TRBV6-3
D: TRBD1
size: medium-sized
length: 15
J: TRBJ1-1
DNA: TGTGCCAGCCAGGACAGGGGCGGCATGAACACTGAAGCTTTCTTT
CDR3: CASQDRGGMNTEAFF

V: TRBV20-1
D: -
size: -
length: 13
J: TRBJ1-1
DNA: TGCATTGCTCCTGCCACTACGAACACTGAAGCTTTCTTT
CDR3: CIAPATTNTEAFF

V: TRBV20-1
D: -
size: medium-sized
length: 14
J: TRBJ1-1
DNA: TGCAGTGCTAGAGATCCCACCCCGGGAACTGAAGCTTTCTTT
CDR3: CSARDPTPGTEAFF

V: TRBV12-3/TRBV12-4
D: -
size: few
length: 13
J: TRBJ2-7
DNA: TGTGCCAGCAGTTTAGGGTTGGAGTACGAGCAGTACTTC
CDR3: CASSLGLEYEQYF

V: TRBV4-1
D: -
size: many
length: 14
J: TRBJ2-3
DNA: TGCGCCAGCAGCCCTACTGTGGGCACAGATACGCAGTATTTT
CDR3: CASSPTVGTDTQYF

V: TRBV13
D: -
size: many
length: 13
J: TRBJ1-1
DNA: TGTGCCAGCAGCTGGATCGAAACCACTGAAGCTTTCTTT
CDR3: CASSWIETTEAFF

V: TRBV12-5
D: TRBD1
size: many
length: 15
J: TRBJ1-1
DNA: TGTGCTAGTGGTCCCGGAACAGGGGTGGGGACTGAAGCTTTCTTT
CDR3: CASGPGTGVGTEAFF

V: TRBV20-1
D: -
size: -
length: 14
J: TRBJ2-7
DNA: TGCAGTGCTCCCCCGGGTGAGGTCTCCTACGAGCAGTACTTC
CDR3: CSAPPGEVSYEQYF

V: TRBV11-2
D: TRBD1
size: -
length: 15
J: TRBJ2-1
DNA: TGTGCCAGCAGCTTATGGGGACAGGGGTCTAATGAGCAGTTCTTC
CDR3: CASSLWGQGSNEQFF

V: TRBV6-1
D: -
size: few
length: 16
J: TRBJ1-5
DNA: TGTGCCGGCAGGGAGGCAGTGTACTATAGCAATCAGCCCCAGCATTTT
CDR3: CAGREAVYYSNQPQHF

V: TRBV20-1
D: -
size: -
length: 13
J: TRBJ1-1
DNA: TGCAGTGCGCAACGACAGATGAACACTGAAGCTTTCTTT
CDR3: CSAQRQMNTEAFF

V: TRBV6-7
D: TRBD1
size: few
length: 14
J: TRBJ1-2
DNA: TGTGCCAGCAGTTCATCACAGGGGGCGGGTGGCTACACCTTC
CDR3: CASSSSQGAGGYTF

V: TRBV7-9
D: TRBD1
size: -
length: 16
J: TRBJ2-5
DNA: TGTGCCAGCAGCAACCGGGACAGGGGTGTTTTCGAGACCCAGTACTTC
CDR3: CASSNRDRGVFETQYF

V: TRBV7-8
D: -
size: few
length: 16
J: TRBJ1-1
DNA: TGTGCCAGCAGCTTAGCGCAGGGGTTCATGAACACTGAAGCTTTCTTT
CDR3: CASSLAQGFMNTEAFF

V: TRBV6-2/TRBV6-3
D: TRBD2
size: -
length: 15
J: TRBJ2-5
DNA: TGTGCCAGCAGGTCTAGCGGGAGTACACAAGAGATCCAGTACTTC
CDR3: CASRSSGSTQEIQYF

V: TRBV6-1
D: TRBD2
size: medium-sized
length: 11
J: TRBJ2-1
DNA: TGTGCCACCCAACTAGCGAATGAGCAGTTCTTC
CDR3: CATQLANEQFF

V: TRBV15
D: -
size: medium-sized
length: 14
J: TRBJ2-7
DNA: TGTGCCACCAGCAGAACTACGACAGGATACGAGCAGTACTTC
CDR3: CATSRTTTGYEQYF

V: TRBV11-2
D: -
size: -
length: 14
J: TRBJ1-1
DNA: TGTGCCAGCAGCCCAGCGGGCTCCAACACTGAGGCTTTCTTT
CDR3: CASSPAGSNTEAFF

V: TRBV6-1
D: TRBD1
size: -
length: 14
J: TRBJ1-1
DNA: TGTGCCAGCAGTACCAGAGACAGGGGAACTGAAGCTTTCTTT
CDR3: CASSTRDRGTEAFF

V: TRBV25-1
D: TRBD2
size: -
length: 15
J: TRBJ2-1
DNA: TGTGCCAGCAGACGACTAGCGGGAGGGAGGAATGAGCAGTTCTTC
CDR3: CASRRLAGGRNEQFF

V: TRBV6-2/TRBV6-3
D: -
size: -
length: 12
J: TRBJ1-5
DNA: TGTGCATCGAATGTAGGTGGTCAGCCCCAGCATTTT
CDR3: CASNVGGQPQHF

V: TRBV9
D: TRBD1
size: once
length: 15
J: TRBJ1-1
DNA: TGTGCCAGCAGCGGAACACGACAGGGAAGAAGAAAAACTTTCTTT
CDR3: CASSGTRQGRRKTFF

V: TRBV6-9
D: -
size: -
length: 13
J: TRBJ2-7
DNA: TGTGCCAGCAGTTATGTACAGGGTACTGAGCAGTACTTC
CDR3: CASSYVQGTEQYF

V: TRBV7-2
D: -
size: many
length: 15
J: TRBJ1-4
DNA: TGTGCCAGCAGCTTAGTCTCTAGCGGGGCGGAAAAACTGTTTTTT
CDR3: CASSLVSSGAEKLFF

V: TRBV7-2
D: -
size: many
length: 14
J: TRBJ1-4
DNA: TGTGCCAGCAGCTTAGGGGTCTCAAACGGAAAACTGTTTTTT
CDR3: CASSLGVSNGKLFF

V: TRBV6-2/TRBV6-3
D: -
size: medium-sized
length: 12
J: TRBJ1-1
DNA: TGTGCCAGCAGTTACGCAGGGCTTGAAGCTTTCTTT
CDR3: CASSYAGLEAFF